One and the same sample provided the 26 T cell receptor beta chains below, sequenced in a study of cytomegalovirus exposure and HLA in healthy donors (dated by TCRdb to about 2017). The library came from the immunoSEQ multiplex PCR assay. A mixture of 60 forward primers for TCR Vbeta segments and 13 reverse primers for TCR Jbeta segments was used in the multiplex PCR. The table was pulled from immuneACCESS by TCRdb, which kept in-frame rearrangements only. Such tables lose some clones; where checked, under half of the loss comes from unresolved V genes, and the rest has no known cause. Per the sample table, the count is about 46,000 clones. Of the sample, about 1.1% falls within the top ten clones. Sequencing input: PBMCs. The origin of the receptors is a woman aged 40 to 49 in good health and CMV-seronegative.

Details on this clone: At one end the junction does not follow the germline gene, possibly because of a read error. The chain links TRBV2 to TRBJ1-1; 8 positions agree with TRBD1. This CDR3 is built from 12 residues. Per the germline V gene, CDR1 is SNHLY and CDR2 is FYNNEI. CDR3 in amino acids: CASRIDRGEDFF. The CDR3, as DNA: TGTGCCAGCAGGATAGACAGGGGTGAAGATTTCTTT.

The rearrangement joins TRBV19 to TRBJ2-3; 13 nucleotides align to TRBD2. The V and J ends lost 5 bases and 5 bases, in that order; junction bases with no gene match: 7. Germline lookup yields CDR1 LNHDA and CDR2 SQIVND (reference sequence). The CDR3 consists of 16 residues. CDR3 sequence reads: CASSGWTSGRGDTQYF. As DNA, the CDR3 is TGTGCCAGTAGTGGCTGGACTAGCGGGAGAGGAGATACGCAGTATTTT.

J is TRBJ1-3 and V is TRBV29-1; D unresolved. V lost 6 bases, J lost 3 bases, and 6 bases lay in between. The germline V gene encodes CDR1 SQVTM and CDR2 ANQGSEA. The CDR3 is made up of 11 amino acids. CDR3 amino acids: CSVYYGNTIYF. The CDR3 coding sequence is TGCAGCGTATATTATGGAAACACCATATATTTT.

The CDR3 loop is CASSPAAAGGYIQYF. DNA of the CDR3: TGCGCCAGCAGCCCCGCGGCCGCGGGAGGTTACATTCAGTACTTC. J is TRBJ2-4 and V is TRBV4-3, with 8 bases matching TRBD2. The length of the CDR3 is 15 residues. The germline V gene encodes CDR1 LGHNA and CDR2 YSLEER. The trim removed 4 bases at V and 8 bases at J, leaving 10 bases unmatched.

The chain uses TRBV10-3 and TRBJ2-7, with 7 bases that match TRBD1. This CDR3 contains 13 residues. Germline lookup yields CDR1 ENHRY and CDR2 SYGVKD. V lost 0 bases to trimming and J lost 4 bases; unmatched junction nucleotides: 0. The CDR3 here is CAISESDRYEQYF. DNA of the CDR3: TGTGCCATCAGTGAGTCGGACAGGTACGAGCAGTACTTC.

J is TRBJ2-3 and V is TRBV5-1; D is undetermined. Trimming cost V 0 bases and J 4 bases, with 12 bases left between them. CDR1 is SGHRS and CDR2 is YFSETQ in the germline V gene. The CDR3 length is 15 residues. DNA for the CDR3: TGCGCCAGCAGCTTGGCTGGCAGGTCGGCAGATACGCAGTATTTT. The encoded protein is CASSLAGRSADTQYF.

V and J are TRBV4-1 and TRBJ2-7, with TRBD1 matching over 9 bases. Germline loops: CDR1 MGHRA, CDR2 YSYEKL. V lost 8 bases to trimming and J lost 5 bases; unmatched junction nucleotides: 13. This CDR3 is 15 amino acids long. The CDR3 is CASSEGDRVVDEQYF. The CDR3 coding sequence is TGCGCCAGCTCCGAAGGGGACAGGGTTGTCGACGAGCAGTACTTC.

CDR3 DNA: TGTGCCAGCAGTTTGTTACAGGGGGCAGATACGCAGTATTTT. It specifies CASSLLQGADTQYF. V usage is TRBV27 and J usage is TRBJ2-3, with 8 bases that match TRBD1. CDR3 length equals 14 residues. The V and J ends lost 3 bases and 4 bases, in that order; junction bases with no gene match: 3. CDR1 and CDR2 (germline): MNHEY, SMNVEV (reference sequence).

The CDR3 coding sequence is TGTGCCAGCAGTCTGGGACTAGCGGTACAAGAGACCCAGTACTTC. This encodes CASSLGLAVQETQYF. This chain joins TRBV5-4 and TRBJ2-5; 11 positions match TRBD2. CDR1 and CDR2 (germline): SGHNT, YYREEE (reference sequence). The CDR3 length is 15 residues. The V gene end was trimmed by 5 bases and the J gene end by 2 bases; junction bases not matched to a gene: 5.

This chain joins TRBV19 and TRBJ1-5; D is ambiguous. Germline V lookup: CDR1 LNHDA, CDR2 SQIVND (reference sequence). This CDR3 is built from 14 residues. Trimming removed 3 bases from V and 0 bases from J, with 6 bases in between. The CDR3 protein is CASSILVSNQPQHF. The CDR3 nucleotides are TGTGCCAGTAGTATCCTAGTTAGCAATCAGCCCCAGCATTTT.

With respect to this clone: Other DNA variants within this sample encode the same CDR3. The chain has TRBV6-5 and TRBJ1-6; 7 nucleotides match TRBD1. Looked up from germline, CDR1 is MNHEY and CDR2 is SVGAGI. J gave up 6 bases and V 6 bases, and 2 bases lay outside the gene matches. This CDR3 is 13 amino acids long. The CDR3 coding sequence is TGTGCCAGCAGCCGGGACAGTAATTCACCCCTCCACTTT. Amino acids: CASSRDSNSPLHF.

The chain combines TRBV5-1 with TRBJ2-7; D is ambiguous. V was pared by 0 bases and J by 9 bases, with 16 bases between. Germline V gives CDR1 SGHRS, CDR2 YFSETQ. CDR3 size: 14 residues. The CDR3 DNA follows: TGCGCCAGCAGCTTGGTCGCCAGGCCTTCGGTGCAGTACTTC. It yields the protein CASSLVARPSVQYF. Looking up the rest from reference TRBV5-1 and TRBJ2-7 gives the full variable domain: KAGVTQTPRYLIKTRGQQVTLSCSPISGHRSVSWYQQTPGQGLQFLFEYFSETQRNKGNFPGRFSGRQFSNSRSEMNVSTLELGDSALYLCASSLVARPSVQYFGPGTRLTVT.

This chain connects TRBV4-2 to TRBJ2-1; D remains unclear. This CDR3 is built from 11 residues. CDR1 is LGHNA, CDR2 YNFKEQ, per germline. V dropped 0 bases and J dropped 9 bases, with 3 bases sitting between them. The CDR3 sequence is CASSQDIEQFF. The CDR3 DNA follows: TGTGCCAGCAGCCAAGACATTGAGCAGTTCTTC.

V gene TRBV2 combines with J gene TRBJ2-3; 7 bases align to TRBD1. Per the germline V gene, CDR1 is SNHLY and CDR2 is FYNNEI. The V segment lost 8 bases and the J segment 2 bases; nucleotides outside the gene matches: 7. This CDR3 contains 14 residues. Here the CDR3 DNA reads TGTGCCAGCGCTGGACAGGCTCACACAGATACGCAGTATTTT. It codes for CASAGQAHTDTQYF.

The chain employs TRBV2 and TRBJ2-7; no definite D call. Deletions cut 5 bases from V and 4 bases from J, with 6 bases between. Per germline, CDR1 SNHLY and CDR2 FYNNEI. This CDR3 contains 11 residues. In DNA, the CDR3 is TGTGCCAGCAGTAACTATTACGAGCAGTACTTC. This codes for CASSNYYEQYF. Combining the CDR3 with reference TRBV2 and TRBJ2-7 gives the whole variable domain EPEVTQTPSHQVTQMGQEVILRCVPISNHLYFYWYRQILGQKVEFLVSFYNNEISEKSEIFDDQFSVERPDGSNFTLKIRSTKLEDSAMYFCASSNYYEQYFGPGTRLTVT.

This rearrangement joins TRBV5-1 to TRBJ1-1; possible D gene TRBD1, 5 bases. This CDR3 contains 15 residues. V was clipped by 0 bases and J by 1 base, with 10 bases between them. Germline loops: CDR1 SGHRS, CDR2 YFSETQ. CDR3 bases: TGCGCCAGCAGCTTGGCGGGACTGAAGAACACTGAAGCTTTCTTT. Its protein is CASSLAGLKNTEAFF.

The chain uses TRBV30 and TRBJ1-5; no clear D. This CDR3 is 13 amino acids long. Germline CDR1 and CDR2: GTSNPN and SVGIG (reference sequence). Between the trimmed V and J ends, which lost 3 bases and 2 bases, there was a span of 8 bases. The CDR3 region is CAWSGYGNQPQHF. CDR3 nucleotides: TGTGCCTGGAGCGGGTACGGCAATCAGCCCCAGCATTTT.

This chain links TRBV19 with TRBJ2-2; the match to TRBD2 covers 9 bases. The CDR3 runs to 15 residues. Germline V gene data show CDR1 as LNHDA and CDR2 as SQIVND (reference sequence). V lost 5 bases, J lost 5 bases, and 6 bases stayed unmatched. CDR3 DNA sequence: TGTGCCAGTAGTTCCCTCGCGGGAGGGACCGGGGAGCTGTTTTTT. It yields the protein CASSSLAGGTGELFF. The whole variable domain, filled in from reference TRBV19 and TRBJ2-2, reads DGGITQSPKYLFRKEGQNVTLSCEQNLNHDAMYWYRQDPGQGLRLIYYSQIVNDFQKGDIAEGYSVSREKKESFPLTVTSAQKNPTAFYLCASSSLAGGTGELFFGEGSRLTVL.

The V call is TRBV18, the J call TRBJ1-1, with D maybe TRBD1 (5 bases). The germline V and J ends were trimmed by 2 bases and 0 bases, with 13 bases remaining between them. The germline V gene encodes CDR1 KGHSH and CDR2 LQKENI. This CDR3 has 16 residues. In DNA form, the CDR3 reads TGTGCCAGCTCACCATTAACAGGTGTTATGAACACTGAAGCTTTCTTT. The encoded protein is CASSPLTGVMNTEAFF.

This chain uses TRBV18 with TRBJ1-1, with D unclear. This CDR3 has 13 residues. The V gene's germline CDR1 is KGHSH and CDR2 LQKENI. Trimming cost V 6 bases and J 8 bases, with 16 bases left between them. CDR3 DNA sequence: TGTGCCAGCTCCCAAAACTCGGGAACAGAAGCTTTCTTT. Its translation is CASSQNSGTEAFF. Full variable domain (outside the CDR3, taken from reference TRBV18 and TRBJ1-1): NAGVMQNPRHLVRRRGQEARLRCSPMKGHSHVYWYRQLPEEGLKFMVYLQKENIIDESGMPKERFSAEFPKEGPSILRIQQVVRGDSAAYFCASSQNSGTEAFFGQGTRLTVV.

The chain is built from TRBV6-5 and TRBJ1-1; D is unclear. Germline V CDR1 and CDR2: MNHEY, SVGAGI. The CDR3 runs 13 residues. With 0 bases removed from V and 7 bases from J, the gap between germline ends came to 9 bases. This CDR3 is CASSYSLHREAFF. In DNA form, the CDR3 reads TGTGCCAGCAGTTACTCGTTACACCGTGAAGCTTTCTTT.

V is TRBV7-2 and J is TRBJ2-4; 11 bases match TRBD2. V was pared by 5 bases and J by 6 bases, with 9 bases of the junction left unmatched. This CDR3 spans 16 amino acids. Germline-derived CDR1 and CDR2 are SGHTA and FQGNSA. The CDR3 loop reads CASSPGLAGGRNIQYF. The CDR3 nucleotides are TGTGCCAGCAGCCCGGGGCTAGCGGGAGGCAGAAACATTCAGTACTTC.

The V and J genes are TRBV10-3 and TRBJ2-3, with TRBD1 identical over 8 bases. Germline CDR1 reads ENHRY; CDR2 reads SYGVKD. This CDR3 is 13 amino acids long. The J segment lost 4 bases and the V segment lost 9 bases, leaving 6 bases of the junction unmatched. CDR3 in amino acids: CAIRTGSPDTQYF. DNA of the CDR3: TGTGCCATACGGACAGGGTCCCCAGATACGCAGTATTTT.

The chain links TRBV7-2 to TRBJ2-7; tentatively, D is TRBD2 (5 bases). The CDR3 is made up of 13 amino acids. Trimming stripped 1 base from V and 6 bases from J, with 10 bases between. Germline V lookup: CDR1 SGHTA, CDR2 FQGNSA. The CDR3 is CASSLGLAREQYF. The CDR3 bases are TGTGCCAGCAGCTTAGGGCTAGCACGCGAGCAGTACTTC.

J is TRBJ1-5 and V is TRBV15, with a tentative D call TRBD1 (6 bases). The CDR3 loop spans 16 amino acids. Germline V lookup: CDR1 LNHNV, CDR2 YYDKDF (reference sequence). Trimming took 3 bases from V and 0 from J, leaving 12 bases between them. CDR3 in DNA: TGTGCCACCAGCAGTGGGGGGGCGCGTAGCAATCAGCCCCAGCATTTT. It encodes CATSSGGARSNQPQHF.

The CDR3 nucleotides are TGTGCCAGCAGCGAGAAACCCGGGACTGGGGACTACAATGAGCAGTTCTTC. Translation: CASSEKPGTGDYNEQFF. The rearrangement uses TRBV7-9 and TRBJ2-1; maybe TRBD2 (6 bases). The germline V and J ends were trimmed by 5 bases and 3 bases, with 20 bases remaining between them. The CDR3 is 17 residues long. Germline-derived CDR1 and CDR2 are SEHNR and FQNEAQ (reference sequence).